This T cell receptor beta chain came from a study of naive and memory T cell subsets. An equimolar mix of two oligonucleotides served as the beta constant-region primer for TRBC1 and TRBC2. Four rounds of PCR amplified the ligated cDNA using nested alpha and beta constant-region primers plus SP2. TCRdb analysed the UMI-ligation and nested PCR reads with MiXCR anew, one entry per CDR3 protein. The table lists 140,000 to 150,000 distinct CDR3 sequences, 15% to 20% of them singletons. Trimming removed 2 bases from V and 1 base from J, with 9 bases in between. The CDR3 covers 14 residues. Per the germline V gene, CDR1 is GTSNPN and CDR2 is SVGIG (reference sequence). On this clonotype itself: No antigen is known for it.

Broader study findings: TCR abundance followed a power law differing between naive and memory subsets.

The sequenced sample was naive CD4+ T cells from blood. This clonotype was sampled from a human donor in good health. The genes are TRBV30 and TRBJ1-5; possible D gene TRBD1, 5 bases. CDR3 DNA: TGTGCCTGGAGTCGAGGGGCAAGCAATCAGCCCCAGCATTTT. Encoded protein: CAWSRGASNQPQHF.